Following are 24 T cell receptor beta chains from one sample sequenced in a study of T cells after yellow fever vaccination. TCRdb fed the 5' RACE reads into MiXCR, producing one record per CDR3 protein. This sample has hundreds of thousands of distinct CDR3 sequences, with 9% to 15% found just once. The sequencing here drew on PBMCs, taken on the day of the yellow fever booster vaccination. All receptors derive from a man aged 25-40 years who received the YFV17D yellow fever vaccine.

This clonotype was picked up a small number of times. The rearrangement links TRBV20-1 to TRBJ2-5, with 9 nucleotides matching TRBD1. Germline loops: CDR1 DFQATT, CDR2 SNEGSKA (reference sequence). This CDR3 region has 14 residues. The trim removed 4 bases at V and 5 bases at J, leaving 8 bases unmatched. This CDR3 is CSATPTGGRETQYF. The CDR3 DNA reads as TGCAGTGCTACACCTACAGGGGGCAGGGAGACCCAGTACTTC.

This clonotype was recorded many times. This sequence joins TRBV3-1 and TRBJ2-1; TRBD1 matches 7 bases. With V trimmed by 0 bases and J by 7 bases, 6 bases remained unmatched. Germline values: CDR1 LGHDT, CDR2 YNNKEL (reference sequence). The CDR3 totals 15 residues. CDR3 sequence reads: CASSQDWGRGNEQFF. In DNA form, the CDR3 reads TGTGCCAGCAGCCAAGATTGGGGCAGGGGGAATGAGCAGTTCTTC.

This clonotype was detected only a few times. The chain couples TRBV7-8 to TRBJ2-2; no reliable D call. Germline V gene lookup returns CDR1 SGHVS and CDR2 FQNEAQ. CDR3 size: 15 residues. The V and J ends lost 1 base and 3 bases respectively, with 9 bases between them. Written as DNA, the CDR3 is TGTGCCAGCAGCTTAGAAGATACTTACACCGGGGAGCTGTTTTTT. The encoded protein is CASSLEDTYTGELFF.

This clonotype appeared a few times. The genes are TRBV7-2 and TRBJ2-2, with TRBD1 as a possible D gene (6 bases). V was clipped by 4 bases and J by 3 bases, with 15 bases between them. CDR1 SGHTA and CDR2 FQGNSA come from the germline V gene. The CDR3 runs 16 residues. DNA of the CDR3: TGTGCCAGCAGCTCGGACAGTCGTAGCTACACCGGGGAGCTGTTTTTT. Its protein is CASSSDSRSYTGELFF. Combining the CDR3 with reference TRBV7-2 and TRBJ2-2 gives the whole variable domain GAGVSQSPSNKVTEKGKDVELRCDPISGHTALYWYRQSLGQGLEFLIYFQGNSAPDKSGLPSDRFSAERTGGSVSTLTIQRTQQEDSAVYLCASSSDSRSYTGELFFGEGSRLTVL.

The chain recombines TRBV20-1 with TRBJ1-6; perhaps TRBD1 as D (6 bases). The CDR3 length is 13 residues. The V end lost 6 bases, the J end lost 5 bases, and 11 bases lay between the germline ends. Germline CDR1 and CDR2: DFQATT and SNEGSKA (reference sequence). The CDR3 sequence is CSAQDRNNSPLHF. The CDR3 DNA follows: TGCAGTGCGCAGGACAGAAATAATTCACCCCTCCACTTT.

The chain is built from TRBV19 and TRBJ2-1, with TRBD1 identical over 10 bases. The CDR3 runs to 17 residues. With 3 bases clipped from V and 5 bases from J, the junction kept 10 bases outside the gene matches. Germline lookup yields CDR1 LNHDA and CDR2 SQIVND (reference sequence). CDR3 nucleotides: TGTGCCAGTAGTATGCGGCGGACAGGGGGTGCAGACAATGAGCAGTTCTTC. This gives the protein CASSMRRTGGADNEQFF.

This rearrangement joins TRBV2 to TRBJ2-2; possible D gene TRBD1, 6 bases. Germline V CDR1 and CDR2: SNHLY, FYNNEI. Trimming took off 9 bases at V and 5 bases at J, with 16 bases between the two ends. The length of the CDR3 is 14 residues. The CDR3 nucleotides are TGTGCCAGTCGCGGGCAGGGACAAACCGGGGAGCTGTTTTTT. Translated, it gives CASRGQGQTGELFF.

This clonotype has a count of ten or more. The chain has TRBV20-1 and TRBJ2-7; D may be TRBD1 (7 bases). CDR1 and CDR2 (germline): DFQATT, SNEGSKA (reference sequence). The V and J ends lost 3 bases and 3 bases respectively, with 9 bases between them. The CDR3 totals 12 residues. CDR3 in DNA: TGCAGTGCTAGCAGGGGGGACTACGAGCAGTACTTC. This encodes CSASRGDYEQYF.

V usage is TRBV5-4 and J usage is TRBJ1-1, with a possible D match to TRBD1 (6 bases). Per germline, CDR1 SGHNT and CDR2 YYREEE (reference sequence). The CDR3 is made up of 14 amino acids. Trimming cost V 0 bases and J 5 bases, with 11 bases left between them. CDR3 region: CASSLDNRETEAFF. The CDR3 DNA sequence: TGTGCCAGCAGCTTGGATAACAGGGAGACTGAAGCTTTCTTT. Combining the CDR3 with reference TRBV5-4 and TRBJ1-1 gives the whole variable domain ETGVTQSPTHLIKTRGQQVTLRCSSQSGHNTVSWYQQALGQGPQFIFQYYREEENGRGNFPPRFSGLQFPNYSSELNVNALELDDSALYLCASSLDNRETEAFFGQGTRLTVV.

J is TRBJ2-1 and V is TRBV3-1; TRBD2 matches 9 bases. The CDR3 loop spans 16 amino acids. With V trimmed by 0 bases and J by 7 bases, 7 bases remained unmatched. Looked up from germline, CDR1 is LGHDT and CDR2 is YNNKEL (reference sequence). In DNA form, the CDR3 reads TGTGCCAGCAGCCAAGATCCAGCTAGCGGGGTAAATGAGCAGTTCTTC. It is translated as CASSQDPASGVNEQFF.

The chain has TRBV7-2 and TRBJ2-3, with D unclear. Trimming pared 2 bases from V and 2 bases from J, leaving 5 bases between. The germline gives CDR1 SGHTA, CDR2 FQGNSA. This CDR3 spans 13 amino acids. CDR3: CASSLINTDTQYF. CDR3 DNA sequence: TGTGCCAGCAGCTTAATAAACACAGATACGCAGTATTTT.

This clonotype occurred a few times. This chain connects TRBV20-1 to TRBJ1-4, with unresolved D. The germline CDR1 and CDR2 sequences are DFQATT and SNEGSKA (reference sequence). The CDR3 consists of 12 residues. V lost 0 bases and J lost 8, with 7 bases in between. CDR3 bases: TGCAGTGCTAGAGACGGAACCGAAAAACTGTTTTTT. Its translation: CSARDGTEKLFF.

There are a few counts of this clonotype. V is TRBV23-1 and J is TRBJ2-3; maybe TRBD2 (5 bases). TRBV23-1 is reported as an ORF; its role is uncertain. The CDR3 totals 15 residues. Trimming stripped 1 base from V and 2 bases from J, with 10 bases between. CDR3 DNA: TGCGCCAGCAGTCAATTGCTCGGGAACACAGATACGCAGTATTTT. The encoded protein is CASSQLLGNTDTQYF.

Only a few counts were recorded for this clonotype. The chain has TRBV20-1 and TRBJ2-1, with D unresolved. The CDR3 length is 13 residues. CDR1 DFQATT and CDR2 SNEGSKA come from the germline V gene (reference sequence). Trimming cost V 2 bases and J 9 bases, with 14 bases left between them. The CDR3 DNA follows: TGCAGTGCTAGATTGCCCCGCGTATTTGAGCAGTTCTTC. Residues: CSARLPRVFEQFF.

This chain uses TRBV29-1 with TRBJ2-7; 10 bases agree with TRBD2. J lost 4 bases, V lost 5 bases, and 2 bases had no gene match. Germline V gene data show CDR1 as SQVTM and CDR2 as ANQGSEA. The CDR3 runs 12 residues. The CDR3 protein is CSVLAGEYEQYF. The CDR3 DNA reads TGCAGCGTTCTAGCGGGAGAATACGAGCAGTACTTC.

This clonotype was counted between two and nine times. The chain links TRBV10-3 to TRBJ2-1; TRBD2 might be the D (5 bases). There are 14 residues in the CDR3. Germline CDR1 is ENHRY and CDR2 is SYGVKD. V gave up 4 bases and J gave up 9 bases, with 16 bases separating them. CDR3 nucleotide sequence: TGTGCCATCAGTGTGGAGACTACCCCCCGTGAGCAGTTCTTC. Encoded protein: CAISVETTPREQFF.

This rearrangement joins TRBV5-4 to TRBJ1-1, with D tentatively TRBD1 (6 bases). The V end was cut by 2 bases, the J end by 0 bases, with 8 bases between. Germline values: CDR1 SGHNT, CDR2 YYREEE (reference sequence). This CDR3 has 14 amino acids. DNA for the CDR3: TGTGCCAGCAGCTTCCCAGGGGTGAACACTGAAGCTTTCTTT. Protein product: CASSFPGVNTEAFF. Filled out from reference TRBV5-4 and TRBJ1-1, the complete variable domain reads ETGVTQSPTHLIKTRGQQVTLRCSSQSGHNTVSWYQQALGQGPQFIFQYYREEENGRGNFPPRFSGLQFPNYSSELNVNALELDDSALYLCASSFPGVNTEAFFGQGTRLTVV.

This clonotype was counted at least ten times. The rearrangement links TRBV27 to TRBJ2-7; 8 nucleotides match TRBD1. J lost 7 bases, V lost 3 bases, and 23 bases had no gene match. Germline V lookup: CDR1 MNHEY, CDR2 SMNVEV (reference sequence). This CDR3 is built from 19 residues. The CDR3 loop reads CASSFAPPMNRGNRAEQYF. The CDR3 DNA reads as TGTGCCAGCAGTTTCGCCCCCCCCATGAACAGGGGGAATCGAGCGGAGCAGTACTTC.

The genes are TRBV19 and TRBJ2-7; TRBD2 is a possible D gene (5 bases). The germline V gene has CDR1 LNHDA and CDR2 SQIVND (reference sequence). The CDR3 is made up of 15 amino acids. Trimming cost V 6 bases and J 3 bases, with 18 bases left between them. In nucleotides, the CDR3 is TGTGCCAGTAGCCAACGGCCGGGGAATGGCTACGAGCAGTACTTC. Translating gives CASSQRPGNGYEQYF.

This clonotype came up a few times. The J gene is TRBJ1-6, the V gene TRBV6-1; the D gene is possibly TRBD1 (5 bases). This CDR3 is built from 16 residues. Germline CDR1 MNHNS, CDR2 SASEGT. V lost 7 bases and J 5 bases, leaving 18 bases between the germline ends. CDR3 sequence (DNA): TGTGCCAGCAAAACGGGGGAGACAGTTCATAATTCACCCCTCCACTTT. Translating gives CASKTGETVHNSPLHF.

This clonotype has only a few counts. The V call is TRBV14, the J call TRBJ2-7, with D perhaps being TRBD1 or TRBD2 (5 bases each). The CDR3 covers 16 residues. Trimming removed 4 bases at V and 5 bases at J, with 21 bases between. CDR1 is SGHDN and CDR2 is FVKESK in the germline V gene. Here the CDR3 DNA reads TGTGCCAGCAGCCCCTGGACGGGGCGTAGGCAGGACGAGCAGTACTTC. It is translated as CASSPWTGRRQDEQYF.

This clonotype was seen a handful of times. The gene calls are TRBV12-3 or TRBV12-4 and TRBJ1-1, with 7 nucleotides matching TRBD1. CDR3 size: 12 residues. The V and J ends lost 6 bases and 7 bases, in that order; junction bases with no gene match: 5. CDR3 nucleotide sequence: TGTGCCAGCAGCCCACAGGGGCTTGAAGCTTTCTTT. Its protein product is CASSPQGLEAFF.

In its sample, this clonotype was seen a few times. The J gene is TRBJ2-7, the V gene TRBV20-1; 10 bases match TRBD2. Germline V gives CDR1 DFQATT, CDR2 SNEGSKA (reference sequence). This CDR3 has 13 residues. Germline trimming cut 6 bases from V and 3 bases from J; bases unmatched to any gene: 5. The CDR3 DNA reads TGCAGTGCCGCAGCGGGAGGGCACTACGAGCAGTACTTC. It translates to CSAAAGGHYEQYF.

The CDR3 DNA is TGCGCCAGCAGCTTCGGGTCAGGGGGTAAGGAGACCCAGTACTTC. Amino acids: CASSFGSGGKETQYF. The rearrangement uses TRBV5-1 and TRBJ2-5, with TRBD1 matching over 7 bases. In germline, CDR1 is SGHRS, CDR2 YFSETQ. V was pared by 2 bases and J by 5 bases, with 9 bases of the junction left unmatched. The CDR3 loop spans 15 amino acids. The whole variable domain, remainder taken from reference TRBV5-1 and TRBJ2-5, is KAGVTQTPRYLIKTRGQQVTLSCSPISGHRSVSWYQQTPGQGLQFLFEYFSETQRNKGNFPGRFSGRQFSNSRSEMNVSTLELGDSALYLCASSFGSGGKETQYFGPGTRLLVL.